This T cell receptor (beta chain) was captured in a study of blood T cell repertoires in COVID-19. The wider study: The origin of the acute and convalescent COVID-19 samples was the United States, Italy and Spain.

Recruits, aged about 18 to 95 years, lived in 24 US areas. Repertoires were generated with immunoSEQ multiplex PCR, while TCRdb's copy carries only in-frame clones and drops some. The sample has approximately 190,000 clones, about 85% seen once. Sequencing used PBMCs or T cells enriched from blood (not recorded which). This TCR derives from a woman aged 40 to 50 in a cohort exposed to, infected with or recovered from COVID-19 (not recorded which).

Here the CDR3 DNA reads TGTGCCAGCAGAATCGGACTAGGGAGTACCGGGGAGCTGTTTTTT. Translated, it gives CASRIGLGSTGELFF. This chain uses TRBV28 with TRBJ2-2, with TRBD2 matching over 7 bases. J was trimmed by 5 bases and V by 6 bases; bases with no gene match: 9. The CDR3 is made up of 15 amino acids. CDR1 and CDR2 (germline): MDHEN, SYDVKM.